A selection of T cell receptor beta chains follows, all from one sample in a study of T cell changes during pregnancy in multiple sclerosis. The repertoire was sequenced with immunoSEQ multiplex PCR; TCRdb's copy has only in-frame clones and lacks some. The sample carries tens of thousands of clones, 85% to 90% recorded once. Sequenced material: CD8+ T cells from peripheral blood mononuclear cells, taken after pregnancy. The source is a female donor with multiple sclerosis, enrolled in a pregnancy study. Each CDR3 is given with its conserved first and last residue. The D gene is left open where the match is weak. Only part of the rows carry a size: once, few, many, or a class if the clone is expanded.

CDR3 protein: CASSPRWGDEQFF
CDR3 DNA: TGTGCCAGCAGTCCCCGGTGGGGGGATGAGCAGTTCTTC
V gene: TRBV27
clone size: .
J gene: TRBJ2-1
D gene: .

CDR3 protein: CASSASGVSTDTQYF
CDR3 DNA: TGTGCCAGCAGCGCTAGCGGAGTTAGCACAGATACGCAGTATTTT
V gene: TRBV9
clone size: .
J gene: TRBJ2-3
D gene: TRBD2

CDR3 protein: CASSQDLGAGTNYGYTF
CDR3 DNA: TGCGCCAGCAGCCAAGATCTAGGGGCAGGGACTAACTATGGCTACACCTTC
V gene: TRBV4-3
clone size: .
J gene: TRBJ1-2
D gene: .

CDR3 protein: CASSETAPNQPQHF
CDR3 DNA: TGTGCCAGCAGCGAGACAGCCCCTAATCAGCCCCAGCATTTT
V gene: TRBV2
clone size: .
J gene: TRBJ1-5
D gene: .

CDR3 protein: CASSGSGGAFGEQFF
CDR3 DNA: TGTGCCAGCAGCGGGAGCGGGGGGGCATTCGGTGAGCAGTTCTTC
V gene: TRBV9
clone size: .
J gene: TRBJ2-1
D gene: TRBD2

CDR3 protein: CASSLGGVGYGYTF
CDR3 DNA: TGTGCCAGCAGCTTGGGGGGGGTCGGTTATGGCTACACCTTC
V gene: TRBV5-4
clone size: .
J gene: TRBJ1-2
D gene: .

CDR3 protein: CASSPGQGLLYEQYF
CDR3 DNA: TGTGCCAGCAGCCCCGGACAGGGACTGCTCTACGAGCAGTACTTC
V gene: TRBV7-9
clone size: .
J gene: TRBJ2-7
D gene: TRBD1

CDR3 protein: CASSLGAQETQYF
CDR3 DNA: TGTGCCAGCAGTTTAGGGGCTCAAGAGACCCAGTACTTC
V gene: TRBV27
clone size: .
J gene: TRBJ2-5
D gene: .

CDR3 protein: CASSESLYNEQFF
CDR3 DNA: TGTGCCAGCAGTGAATCCCTCTACAATGAGCAGTTCTTC
V gene: TRBV6-1
clone size: .
J gene: TRBJ2-1
D gene: .

CDR3 protein: CASSFSTGHGYTF
CDR3 DNA: TGTGCCAGCAGTTTCTCGACAGGTCATGGCTACACCTTC
V gene: TRBV27
clone size: .
J gene: TRBJ1-2
D gene: .

CDR3 protein: CASSLEWRQGADEQFF
CDR3 DNA: TGTGCCAGCAGCTTAGAATGGAGGCAGGGGGCAGATGAGCAGTTCTTC
V gene: TRBV11-2
clone size: .
J gene: TRBJ2-1
D gene: TRBD1

CDR3 protein: CASLGVNNEETQYF
CDR3 DNA: TGTGCCAGTCTAGGAGTAAATAATGAAGAGACCCAGTACTTC
V gene: TRBV7-9
clone size: .
J gene: TRBJ2-5
D gene: .

CDR3 protein: CASSSTGDEQYF
CDR3 DNA: TGTGCCAGTAGTTCCACAGGGGACGAGCAGTACTTC
V gene: TRBV19
clone size: .
J gene: TRBJ2-7
D gene: TRBD1

CDR3 protein: CARPDPGTDTQYF
CDR3 DNA: TGTGCCAGACCTGACCCGGGGACAGATACGCAGTATTTT
V gene: TRBV2
clone size: .
J gene: TRBJ2-3
D gene: .

CDR3 protein: CASSQGQGFYGYTF
CDR3 DNA: TGTGCCAGTAGTCAGGGACAGGGGTTCTATGGCTACACCTTC
V gene: TRBV19
clone size: few
J gene: TRBJ1-2
D gene: TRBD1

CDR3 protein: CASSGLAGGPSQETQYF
CDR3 DNA: TGCGCCAGCAGTGGACTAGCGGGGGGCCCGTCCCAAGAGACCCAGTACTTC
V gene: TRBV5-1
clone size: .
J gene: TRBJ2-5
D gene: TRBD2

CDR3 protein: CASSPGTGNTEAFF
CDR3 DNA: TGTGCCAGCAGTCCCGGGACAGGCAACACTGAAGCTTTCTTT
V gene: TRBV5-4
clone size: .
J gene: TRBJ1-1
D gene: TRBD1

CDR3 protein: CASSPKMDTTTYGYTF
CDR3 DNA: TGCGCCAGCAGCCCCAAGATGGACACAACCACTTATGGCTACACCTTC
V gene: TRBV4-3
clone size: .
J gene: TRBJ1-2
D gene: .

CDR3 protein: CASSDPGGPHNEQFF
CDR3 DNA: TGTGCCAGCAGCGATCCGGGGGGGCCCCACAATGAGCAGTTCTTC
V gene: TRBV9
clone size: .
J gene: TRBJ2-1
D gene: TRBD2

CDR3 protein: CATTYGSYTEAFF
CDR3 DNA: TGTGCCACCACCTACGGGTCTTACACTGAAGCTTTCTTT
V gene: TRBV15
clone size: .
J gene: TRBJ1-1
D gene: .

CDR3 protein: CASSIGSRGSEAFF
CDR3 DNA: TGTGCCAGTAGTATAGGTAGCAGGGGGAGTGAAGCTTTCTTT
V gene: TRBV19
clone size: few
J gene: TRBJ1-1
D gene: TRBD1

CDR3 protein: CASSPRDYLDEQYF
CDR3 DNA: TGTGCCAGCAGCCCCCGGGACTACCTGGACGAGCAGTACTTC
V gene: TRBV9
clone size: .
J gene: TRBJ2-7
D gene: TRBD2

CDR3 protein: CASSLVWTGEDTQYF
CDR3 DNA: TGCGCCAGCAGCTTGGTGTGGACAGGGGAGGATACGCAGTATTTT
V gene: TRBV5-1
clone size: .
J gene: TRBJ2-3
D gene: TRBD1

CDR3 protein: CASSEAAGETGELFF
CDR3 DNA: TGTGCCAGCAGTGAAGCAGCGGGGGAGACCGGGGAGCTGTTTTTT
V gene: TRBV6-1
clone size: few
J gene: TRBJ2-2
D gene: TRBD2

CDR3 protein: CASSDSSNSPLHF
CDR3 DNA: TGTGCCAGCAGTGACTCTAGCAATTCACCCCTCCACTTT
V gene: TRBV6-4
clone size: many
J gene: TRBJ1-6
D gene: .

CDR3 protein: CASGGRGFIEQFF
CDR3 DNA: TGTGCCAGTGGGGGCAGGGGATTTATTGAGCAGTTCTTC
V gene: TRBV19
clone size: .
J gene: TRBJ2-1
D gene: .

CDR3 protein: CASSPKTQVLDNSPLHF
CDR3 DNA: TGTGCCAGCAGCCCGAAGACACAGGTATTAGATAATTCACCCCTCCACTTT
V gene: TRBV4-2
clone size: .
J gene: TRBJ1-6
D gene: .

CDR3 protein: CASRLYSNQPQHF
CDR3 DNA: TGTGCCAGCAGGTTGTATAGCAATCAGCCCCAGCATTTT
V gene: TRBV6-5
clone size: .
J gene: TRBJ1-5
D gene: .

CDR3 protein: CASSQVDSPLHF
CDR3 DNA: TGCGCCAGCAGCCAAGTAGATTCACCCCTCCACTTT
V gene: TRBV4-1
clone size: .
J gene: TRBJ1-6
D gene: .

CDR3 protein: CASSTRLAGDWDEQFF
CDR3 DNA: TGTGCCAGCAGTACTAGACTAGCGGGGGATTGGGATGAGCAGTTCTTC
V gene: TRBV2
clone size: .
J gene: TRBJ2-1
D gene: TRBD2

CDR3 protein: CASSLGSVYTEAFF
CDR3 DNA: TGTGCCAGCAGTTTAGGTTCGGTATACACTGAAGCTTTCTTT
V gene: TRBV27
clone size: few
J gene: TRBJ1-1
D gene: .

CDR3 protein: CASSQGFADTGELFF
CDR3 DNA: TGCGCCAGCAGCCAAGGATTTGCGGACACCGGGGAGCTGTTTTTT
V gene: TRBV4-3
clone size: .
J gene: TRBJ2-2
D gene: .

CDR3 protein: CASSSGQPNTEAFF
CDR3 DNA: TGCGCCAGCAGCTCGGGACAGCCGAACACTGAAGCTTTCTTT
V gene: TRBV5-1
clone size: few
J gene: TRBJ1-1
D gene: TRBD1

CDR3 protein: CASSIVVGGDQETQYF
CDR3 DNA: TGTGCCAGTAGTATAGTCGTGGGCGGGGACCAAGAGACCCAGTACTTC
V gene: TRBV19
clone size: once
J gene: TRBJ2-5
D gene: .

CDR3 protein: CASSPGTGYNEQFF
CDR3 DNA: TGTGCCAGCAGTCCCGGGACAGGATACAATGAGCAGTTCTTC
V gene: TRBV25-1
clone size: .
J gene: TRBJ2-1
D gene: TRBD1

CDR3 protein: CASSEFPGIEQFF
CDR3 DNA: TGTGCCAGCAGTGAATTCCCAGGGATTGAGCAGTTCTTC
V gene: TRBV2
clone size: .
J gene: TRBJ2-1
D gene: .

CDR3 protein: CASSRHRGTNTEAFF
CDR3 DNA: TGCGCCAGCAGCCGCCACAGGGGAACGAACACTGAAGCTTTCTTT
V gene: TRBV4-3
clone size: .
J gene: TRBJ1-1
D gene: TRBD1

CDR3 protein: CASSPGGPYGYTF
CDR3 DNA: TGTGCCAGCAGCCCAGGGGGCCCCTATGGCTACACCTTC
V gene: TRBV7-9
clone size: .
J gene: TRBJ1-2
D gene: TRBD1

CDR3 protein: CASSYLGGAPETQYF
CDR3 DNA: TGCGCCAGCAGCTATCTAGGGGGGGCGCCGGAGACCCAGTACTTC
V gene: TRBV5-1
clone size: .
J gene: TRBJ2-5
D gene: .

CDR3 protein: CASSFYTGTDGNTIYF
CDR3 DNA: TGTGCCAGCAGCTTTTACACGGGTACGGATGGAAACACCATATATTTT
V gene: TRBV7-9
clone size: .
J gene: TRBJ1-3
D gene: .

CDR3 protein: CASSFQRGVTDTQYF
CDR3 DNA: TGTGCCAGCAGCTTCCAGCGGGGGGTCACAGATACGCAGTATTTT
V gene: TRBV5-6
clone size: .
J gene: TRBJ2-3
D gene: TRBD2

CDR3 protein: CASSLVARGYGYTF
CDR3 DNA: TGTGCCAGCAGTTTAGTGGCCCGGGGGTATGGCTACACCTTC
V gene: TRBV28
clone size: few
J gene: TRBJ1-2
D gene: .

CDR3 protein: CASSIQGDTEAFF
CDR3 DNA: TGTGCCAGTAGTATTCAGGGGGACACTGAAGCTTTCTTT
V gene: TRBV19
clone size: .
J gene: TRBJ1-1
D gene: TRBD1

CDR3 protein: CASSPAGGGELFF
CDR3 DNA: TGTGCCAGCAGCCCCGCCGGCGGCGGGGAGCTGTTTTTT
V gene: TRBV11-2
clone size: .
J gene: TRBJ2-2
D gene: .

CDR3 protein: CASSIDLPGQSNTEAFF
CDR3 DNA: TGTGCCAGTAGTATAGATTTACCGGGACAGTCGAACACTGAAGCTTTCTTT
V gene: TRBV19
clone size: .
J gene: TRBJ1-1
D gene: TRBD1

CDR3 protein: CASSPLGRNEQFF
CDR3 DNA: TGTGCCAGCAGCCCCCTTGGGCGCAATGAGCAGTTCTTC
V gene: TRBV13
clone size: .
J gene: TRBJ2-1
D gene: .

CDR3 protein: CASSYVISRTGERGYTF
CDR3 DNA: TGTGCCAGCAGCTATGTTATCTCTAGGACAGGGGAGAGAGGCTACACCTTC
V gene: TRBV5-6
clone size: .
J gene: TRBJ1-2
D gene: TRBD1

CDR3 protein: CASSFSSGAPYEQYF
CDR3 DNA: TGTGCCAGCAGTTTTTCAAGCGGGGCACCCTACGAGCAGTACTTC
V gene: TRBV2
clone size: .
J gene: TRBJ2-7
D gene: TRBD2